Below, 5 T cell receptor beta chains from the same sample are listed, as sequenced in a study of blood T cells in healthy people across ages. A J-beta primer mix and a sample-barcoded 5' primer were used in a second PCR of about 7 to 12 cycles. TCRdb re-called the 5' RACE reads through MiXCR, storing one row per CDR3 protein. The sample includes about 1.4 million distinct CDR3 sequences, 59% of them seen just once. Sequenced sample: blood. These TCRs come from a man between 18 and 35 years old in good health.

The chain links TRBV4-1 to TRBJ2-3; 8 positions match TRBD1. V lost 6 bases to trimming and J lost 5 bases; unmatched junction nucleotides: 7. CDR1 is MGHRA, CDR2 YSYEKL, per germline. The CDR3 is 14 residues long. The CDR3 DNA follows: TGCGCCAGCAGAGCCGGACAGGGTAAAGATACGCAGTATTTT. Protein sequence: CASRAGQGKDTQYF.

The CDR3 DNA follows: TGTGCCAGCAGTTTATTTGGTGGCAGGGGGGGACAAGAGACCCAGTACTTC. It yields the protein CASSLFGGRGGQETQYF. The chain uses TRBV12-3 or TRBV12-4 and TRBJ2-5; tentatively, D is TRBD1 or TRBD2 (7 bases each). This CDR3 spans 17 amino acids. Trimming removed 2 bases from V and 2 bases from J, with 18 bases in between.

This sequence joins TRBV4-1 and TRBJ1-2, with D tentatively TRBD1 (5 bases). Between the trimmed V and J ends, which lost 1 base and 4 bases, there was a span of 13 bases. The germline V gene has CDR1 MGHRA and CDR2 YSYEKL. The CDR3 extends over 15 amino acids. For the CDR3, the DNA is TGCGCCAGCAGCCAAGGGTCAGGGCCAGTCTATGGCTACACCTTC. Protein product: CASSQGSGPVYGYTF.

This chain's CDR3 is CASSQGGAQHF. CDR3 DNA: TGTGCCAGCAGCCAAGGGGGGGCCCAGCATTTT. The chain carries TRBV3-1 and TRBJ1-5; TRBD1 is a possible D gene (5 bases). With 1 base removed from V and 11 bases from J, the gap between germline ends came to 6 bases. This CDR3 has 11 residues. In germline, CDR1 is LGHDT, CDR2 YNNKEL (reference sequence).

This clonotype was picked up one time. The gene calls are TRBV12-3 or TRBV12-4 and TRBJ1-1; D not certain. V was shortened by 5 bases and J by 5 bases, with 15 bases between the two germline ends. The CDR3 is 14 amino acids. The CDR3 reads CASSHLGRGTEAFF. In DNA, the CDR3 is TGTGCCAGCAGTCATCTCGGGAGAGGGACTGAAGCTTTCTTT.